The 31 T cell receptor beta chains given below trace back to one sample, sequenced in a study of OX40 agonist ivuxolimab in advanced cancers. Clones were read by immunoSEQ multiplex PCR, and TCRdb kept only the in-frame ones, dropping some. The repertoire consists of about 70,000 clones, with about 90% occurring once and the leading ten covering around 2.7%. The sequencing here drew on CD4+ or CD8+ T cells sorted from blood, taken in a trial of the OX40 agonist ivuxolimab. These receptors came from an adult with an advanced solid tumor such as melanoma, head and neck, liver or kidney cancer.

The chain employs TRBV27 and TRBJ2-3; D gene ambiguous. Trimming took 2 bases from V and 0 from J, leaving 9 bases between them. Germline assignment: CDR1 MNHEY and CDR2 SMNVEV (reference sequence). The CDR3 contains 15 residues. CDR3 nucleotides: TGTGCCAGCAGTTTAACCCTGGGAAGCACAGATACGCAGTATTTT. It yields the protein CASSLTLGSTDTQYF.

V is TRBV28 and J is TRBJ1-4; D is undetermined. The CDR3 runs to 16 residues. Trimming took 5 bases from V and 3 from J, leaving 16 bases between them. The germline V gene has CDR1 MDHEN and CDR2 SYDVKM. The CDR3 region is CASSLPRGKANEKLFF. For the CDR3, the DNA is TGTGCCAGCAGTCTCCCTCGCGGGAAGGCTAATGAAAAACTGTTTTTT.

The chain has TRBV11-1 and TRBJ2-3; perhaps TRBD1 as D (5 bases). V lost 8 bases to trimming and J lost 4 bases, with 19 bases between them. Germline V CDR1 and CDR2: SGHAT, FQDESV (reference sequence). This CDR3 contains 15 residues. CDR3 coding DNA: TGTGCCAGCGCTCCAGGCCCGCAGGGTTCAGATACGCAGTATTTT. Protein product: CASAPGPQGSDTQYF.

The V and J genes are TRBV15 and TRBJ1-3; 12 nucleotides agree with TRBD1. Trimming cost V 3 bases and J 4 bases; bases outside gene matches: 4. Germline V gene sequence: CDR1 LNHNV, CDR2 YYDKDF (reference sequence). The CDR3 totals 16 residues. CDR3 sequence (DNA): TGTGCCACCAGCAGCGGGGACAGGGGGCCAGGAAACACCATATATTTT. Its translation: CATSSGDRGPGNTIYF.

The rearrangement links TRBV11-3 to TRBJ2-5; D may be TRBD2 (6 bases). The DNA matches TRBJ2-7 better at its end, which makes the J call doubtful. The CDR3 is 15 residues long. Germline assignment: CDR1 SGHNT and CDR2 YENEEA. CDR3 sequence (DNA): TGTGCCAGCAGCTCTCGCTTGGGGGGATTGGGCGAGCAGTACTTC. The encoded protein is CASSSRLGGLGEQYF.

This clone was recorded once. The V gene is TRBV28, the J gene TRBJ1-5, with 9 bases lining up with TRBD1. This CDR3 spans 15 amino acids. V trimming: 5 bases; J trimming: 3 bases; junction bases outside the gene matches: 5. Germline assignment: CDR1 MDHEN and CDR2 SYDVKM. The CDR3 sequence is CASSRRDRVNQPQHF. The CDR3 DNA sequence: TGTGCCAGCAGTCGCCGGGACAGGGTCAATCAGCCCCAGCATTTT.

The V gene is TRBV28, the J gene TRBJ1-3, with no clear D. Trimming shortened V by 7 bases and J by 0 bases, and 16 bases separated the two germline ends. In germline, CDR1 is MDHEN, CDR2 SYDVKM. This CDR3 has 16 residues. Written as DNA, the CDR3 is TGTGCCAGCATGCTTTGGACGGCAAGCTCTGGAAACACCATATATTTT. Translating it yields CASMLWTASSGNTIYF.

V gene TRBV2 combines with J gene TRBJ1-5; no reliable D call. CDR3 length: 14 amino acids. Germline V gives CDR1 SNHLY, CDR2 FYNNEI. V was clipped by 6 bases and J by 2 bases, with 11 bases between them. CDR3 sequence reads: CASRREGGNQPQHF. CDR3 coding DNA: TGTGCCAGCAGGAGAGAGGGCGGCAATCAGCCCCAGCATTTT. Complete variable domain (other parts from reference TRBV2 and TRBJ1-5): EPEVTQTPSHQVTQMGQEVILRCVPISNHLYFYWYRQILGQKVEFLVSFYNNEISEKSEIFDDQFSVERPDGSNFTLKIRSTKLEDSAMYFCASRREGGNQPQHFGDGTRLSIL.

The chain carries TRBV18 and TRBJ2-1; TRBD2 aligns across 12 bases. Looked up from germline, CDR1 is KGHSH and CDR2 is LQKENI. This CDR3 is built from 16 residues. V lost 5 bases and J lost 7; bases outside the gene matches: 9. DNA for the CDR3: TGTGCCAGCTCAGGGTCTAGCGGGAGGGCCCTAAATGAGCAGTTCTTC. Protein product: CASSGSSGRALNEQFF. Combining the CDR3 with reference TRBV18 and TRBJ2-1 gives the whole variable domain NAGVMQNPRHLVRRRGQEARLRCSPMKGHSHVYWYRQLPEEGLKFMVYLQKENIIDESGMPKERFSAEFPKEGPSILRIQQVVRGDSAAYFCASSGSSGRALNEQFFGPGTRLTVL.

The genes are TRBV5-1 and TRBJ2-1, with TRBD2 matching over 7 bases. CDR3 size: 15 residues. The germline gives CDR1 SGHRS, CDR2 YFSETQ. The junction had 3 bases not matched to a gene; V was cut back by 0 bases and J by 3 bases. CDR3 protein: CASSLVRESYNEQFF. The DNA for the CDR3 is TGCGCCAGCAGCTTGGTGCGGGAGAGCTACAATGAGCAGTTCTTC.

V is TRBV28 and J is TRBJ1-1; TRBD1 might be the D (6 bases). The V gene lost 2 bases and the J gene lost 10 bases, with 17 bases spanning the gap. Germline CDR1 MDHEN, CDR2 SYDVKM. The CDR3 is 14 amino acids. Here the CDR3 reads CASSLDPGALRAFF. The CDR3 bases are TGTGCCAGCAGTTTAGATCCGGGGGCGTTGAGAGCTTTCTTT. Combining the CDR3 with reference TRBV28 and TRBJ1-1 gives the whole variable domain DVKVTQSSRYLVKRTGEKVFLECVQDMDHENMFWYRQDPGLGLRLIYFSYDVKMKEKGDIPEGYSVSREKKERFSLILESASTNQTSMYLCASSLDPGALRAFFGQGTRLTVV.

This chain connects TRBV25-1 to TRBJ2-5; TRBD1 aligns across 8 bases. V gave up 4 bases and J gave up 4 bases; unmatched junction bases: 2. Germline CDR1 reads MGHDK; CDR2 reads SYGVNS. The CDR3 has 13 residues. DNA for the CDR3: TGTGCCAGCAGTGGACAGGGGAGAGAGACCCAGTACTTC. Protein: CASSGQGRETQYF.

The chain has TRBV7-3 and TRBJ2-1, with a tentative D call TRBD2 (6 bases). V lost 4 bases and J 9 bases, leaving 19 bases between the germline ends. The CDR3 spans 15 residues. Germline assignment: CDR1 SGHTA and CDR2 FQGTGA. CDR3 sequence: CASSSWGVSYGEQFF. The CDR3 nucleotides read TGTGCCAGCAGCTCCTGGGGGGTTAGTTACGGTGAGCAGTTCTTC.

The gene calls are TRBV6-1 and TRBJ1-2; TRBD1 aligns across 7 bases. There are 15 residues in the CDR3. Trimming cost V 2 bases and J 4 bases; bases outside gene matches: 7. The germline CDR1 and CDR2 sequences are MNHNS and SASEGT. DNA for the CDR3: TGTGCCAGCAGTGAACGGCGTTCAGGGGGCTATGGCTACACCTTC. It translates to CASSERRSGGYGYTF.

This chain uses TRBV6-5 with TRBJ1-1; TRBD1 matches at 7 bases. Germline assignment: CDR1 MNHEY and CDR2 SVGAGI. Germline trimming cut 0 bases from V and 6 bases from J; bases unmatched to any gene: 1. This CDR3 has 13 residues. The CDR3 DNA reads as TGTGCCAGCAGTTACTCCAGGGGGGCTGAAGCTTTCTTT. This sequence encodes CASSYSRGAEAFF.

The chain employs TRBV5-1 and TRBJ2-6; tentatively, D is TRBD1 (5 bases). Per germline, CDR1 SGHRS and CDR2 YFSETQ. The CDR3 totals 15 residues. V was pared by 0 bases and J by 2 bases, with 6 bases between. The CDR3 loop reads CASSLEGAGANVLTF. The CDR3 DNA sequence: TGCGCCAGCAGCTTGGAAGGGGCTGGGGCCAACGTCCTGACTTTC. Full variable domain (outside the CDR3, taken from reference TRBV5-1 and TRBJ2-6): KAGVTQTPRYLIKTRGQQVTLSCSPISGHRSVSWYQQTPGQGLQFLFEYFSETQRNKGNFPGRFSGRQFSNSRSEMNVSTLELGDSALYLCASSLEGAGANVLTFGAGSRLTVL.

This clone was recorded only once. This CDR3 is CASSFNSGETQYF. The CDR3 coding sequence is TGTGCCAGCAGCTTCAACTCGGGGGAGACCCAGTACTTC. This chain joins TRBV7-9 and TRBJ2-5; TRBD2 might be the D (5 bases). Trimming pared 3 bases from V and 5 bases from J, leaving 10 bases between. CDR3 length: 13 residues. Per the germline V gene, CDR1 is SEHNR and CDR2 is FQNEAQ (reference sequence).

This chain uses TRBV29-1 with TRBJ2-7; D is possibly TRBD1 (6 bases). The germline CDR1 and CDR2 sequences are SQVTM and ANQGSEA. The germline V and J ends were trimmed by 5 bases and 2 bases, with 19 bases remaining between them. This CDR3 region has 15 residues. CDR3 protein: CSVQRPGAATYEQYF. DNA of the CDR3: TGCAGCGTTCAAAGACCAGGGGCGGCAACCTACGAGCAGTACTTC.

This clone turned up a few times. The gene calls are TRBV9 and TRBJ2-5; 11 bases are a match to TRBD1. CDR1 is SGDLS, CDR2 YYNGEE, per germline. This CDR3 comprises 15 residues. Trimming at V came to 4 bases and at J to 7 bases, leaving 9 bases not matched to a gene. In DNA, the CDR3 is TGTGCCAGCAGCCCAGGACAGGGGGCGCGGGGGACCCAGTACTTC. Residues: CASSPGQGARGTQYF.

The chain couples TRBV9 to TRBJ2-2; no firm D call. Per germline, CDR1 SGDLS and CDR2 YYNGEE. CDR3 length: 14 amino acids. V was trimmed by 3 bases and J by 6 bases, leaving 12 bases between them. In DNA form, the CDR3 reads TGTGCCAGCAGCGCCCCCAGGAGTTCCGGGGAGCTGTTTTTT. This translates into CASSAPRSSGELFF.

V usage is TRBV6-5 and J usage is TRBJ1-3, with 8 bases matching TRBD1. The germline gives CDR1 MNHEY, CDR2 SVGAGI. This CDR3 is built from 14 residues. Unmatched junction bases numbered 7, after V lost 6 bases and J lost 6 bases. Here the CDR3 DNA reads TGTGCCAGCAGGAAGACAGGGGAGATAAACACCATATATTTT. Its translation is CASRKTGEINTIYF.

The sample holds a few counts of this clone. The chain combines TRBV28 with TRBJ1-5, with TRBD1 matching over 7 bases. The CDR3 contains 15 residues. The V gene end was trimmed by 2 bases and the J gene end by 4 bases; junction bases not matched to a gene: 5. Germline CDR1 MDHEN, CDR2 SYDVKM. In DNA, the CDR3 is TGTGCCAGCAGTTTAACCGGGACAGCTAATCAGCCCCAGCATTTT. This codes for CASSLTGTANQPQHF.

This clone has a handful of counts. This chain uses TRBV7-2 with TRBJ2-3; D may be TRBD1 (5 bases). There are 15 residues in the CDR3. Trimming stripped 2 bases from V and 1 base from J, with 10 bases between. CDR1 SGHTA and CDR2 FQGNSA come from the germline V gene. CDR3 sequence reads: CASSLLTDRTDTQYF. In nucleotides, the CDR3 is TGTGCCAGCAGCTTACTGACAGATCGCACAGATACGCAGTATTTT. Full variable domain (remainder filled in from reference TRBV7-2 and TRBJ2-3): GAGVSQSPSNKVTEKGKDVELRCDPISGHTALYWYRQSLGQGLEFLIYFQGNSAPDKSGLPSDRFSAERTGGSVSTLTIQRTQQEDSAVYLCASSLLTDRTDTQYFGPGTRLTVL.

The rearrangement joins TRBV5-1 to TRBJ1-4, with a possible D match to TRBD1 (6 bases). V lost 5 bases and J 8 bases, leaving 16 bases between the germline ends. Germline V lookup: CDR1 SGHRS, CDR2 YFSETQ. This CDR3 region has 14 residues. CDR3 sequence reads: CASRDTGSSEKLFF. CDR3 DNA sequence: TGCGCCAGCAGAGACACAGGGAGTAGCGAAAAACTGTTTTTT.

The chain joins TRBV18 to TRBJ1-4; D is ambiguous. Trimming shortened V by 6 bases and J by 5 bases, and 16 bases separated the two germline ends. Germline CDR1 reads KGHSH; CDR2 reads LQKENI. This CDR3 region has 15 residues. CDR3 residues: CASSEPGRQNEKLFF. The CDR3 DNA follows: TGTGCCAGCTCCGAACCGGGCAGACAAAATGAAAAACTGTTTTTT. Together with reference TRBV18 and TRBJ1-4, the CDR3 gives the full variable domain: NAGVMQNPRHLVRRRGQEARLRCSPMKGHSHVYWYRQLPEEGLKFMVYLQKENIIDESGMPKERFSAEFPKEGPSILRIQQVVRGDSAAYFCASSEPGRQNEKLFFGSGTQLSVL.

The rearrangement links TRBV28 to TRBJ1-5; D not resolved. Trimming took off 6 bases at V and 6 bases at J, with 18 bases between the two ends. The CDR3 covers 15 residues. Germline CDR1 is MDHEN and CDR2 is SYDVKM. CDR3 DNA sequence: TGTGCCAGCAGCCTATTCGCCGCGGGGAGTCAGCCCCAGCATTTT. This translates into CASSLFAAGSQPQHF.

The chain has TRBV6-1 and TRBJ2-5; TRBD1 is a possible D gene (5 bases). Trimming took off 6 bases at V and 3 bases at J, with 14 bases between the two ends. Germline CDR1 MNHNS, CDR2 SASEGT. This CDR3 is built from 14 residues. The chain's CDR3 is CASSPQAGKETQYF. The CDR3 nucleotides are TGTGCCAGCAGCCCCCAGGCAGGGAAAGAGACCCAGTACTTC.

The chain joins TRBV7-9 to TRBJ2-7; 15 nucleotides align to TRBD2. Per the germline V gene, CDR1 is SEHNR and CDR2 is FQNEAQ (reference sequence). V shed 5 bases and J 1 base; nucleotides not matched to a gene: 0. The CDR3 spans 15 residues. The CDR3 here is CASSGLAGGSYEQYF. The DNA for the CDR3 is TGTGCCAGCAGCGGACTAGCGGGAGGGTCCTACGAGCAGTACTTC. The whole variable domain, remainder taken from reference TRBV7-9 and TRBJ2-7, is DTGVSQNPRHKITKRGQNVTFRCDPISEHNRLYWYRQTLGQGPEFLTYFQNEAQLEKSRLLSDRFSAERPKGSFSTLEIQRTEQGDSAMYLCASSGLAGGSYEQYFGPGTRLTVT.

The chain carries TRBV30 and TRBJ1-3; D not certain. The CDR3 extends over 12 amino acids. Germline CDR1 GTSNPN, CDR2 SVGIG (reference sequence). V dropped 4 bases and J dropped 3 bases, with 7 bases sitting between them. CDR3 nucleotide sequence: TGTGCCTGGAAAACCCTTGGAAACACCATATATTTT. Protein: CAWKTLGNTIYF.

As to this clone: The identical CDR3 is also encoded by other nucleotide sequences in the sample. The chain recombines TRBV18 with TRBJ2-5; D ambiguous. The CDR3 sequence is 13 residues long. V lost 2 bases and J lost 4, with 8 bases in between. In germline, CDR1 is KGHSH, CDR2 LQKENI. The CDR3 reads CASSPGLGETQYF. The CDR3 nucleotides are TGTGCCAGCTCACCAGGGTTAGGAGAGACCCAGTACTTC.

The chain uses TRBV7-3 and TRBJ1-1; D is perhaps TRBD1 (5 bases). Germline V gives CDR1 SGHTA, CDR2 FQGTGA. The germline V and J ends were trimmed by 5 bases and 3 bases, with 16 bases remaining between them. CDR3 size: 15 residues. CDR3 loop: CASSLSPGSDTEAFF. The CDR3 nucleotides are TGTGCCAGCAGCCTTAGCCCAGGGTCCGACACTGAAGCTTTCTTT.